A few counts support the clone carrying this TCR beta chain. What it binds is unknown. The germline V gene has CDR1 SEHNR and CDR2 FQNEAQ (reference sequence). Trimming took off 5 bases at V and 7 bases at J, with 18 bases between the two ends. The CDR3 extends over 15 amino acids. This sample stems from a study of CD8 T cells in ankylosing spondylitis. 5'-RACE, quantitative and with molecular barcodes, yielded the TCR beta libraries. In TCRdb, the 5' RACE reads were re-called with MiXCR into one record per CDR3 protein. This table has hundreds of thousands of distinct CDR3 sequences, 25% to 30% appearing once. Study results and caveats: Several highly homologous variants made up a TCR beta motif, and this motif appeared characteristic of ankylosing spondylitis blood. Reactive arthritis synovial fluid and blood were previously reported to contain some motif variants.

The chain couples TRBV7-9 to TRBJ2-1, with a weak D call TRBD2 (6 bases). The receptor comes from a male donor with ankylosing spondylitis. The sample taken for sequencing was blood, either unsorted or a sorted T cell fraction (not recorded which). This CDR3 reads CASSTFDSAGNEQFF. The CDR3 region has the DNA TGTGCCAGCAGCACTTTTGATTCCGCGGGGAATGAGCAGTTCTTC.